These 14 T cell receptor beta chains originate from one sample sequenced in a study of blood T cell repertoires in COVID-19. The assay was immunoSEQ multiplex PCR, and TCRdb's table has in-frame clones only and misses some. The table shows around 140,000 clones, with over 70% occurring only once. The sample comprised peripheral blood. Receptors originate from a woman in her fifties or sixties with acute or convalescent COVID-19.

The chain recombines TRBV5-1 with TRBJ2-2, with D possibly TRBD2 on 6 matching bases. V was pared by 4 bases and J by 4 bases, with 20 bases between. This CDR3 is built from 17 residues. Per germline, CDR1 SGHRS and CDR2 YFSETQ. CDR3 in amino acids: CASSGGSLWGPTGELFF. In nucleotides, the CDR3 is TGCGCCAGCAGCGGGGGGTCGTTATGGGGACCCACCGGGGAGCTGTTTTTT.

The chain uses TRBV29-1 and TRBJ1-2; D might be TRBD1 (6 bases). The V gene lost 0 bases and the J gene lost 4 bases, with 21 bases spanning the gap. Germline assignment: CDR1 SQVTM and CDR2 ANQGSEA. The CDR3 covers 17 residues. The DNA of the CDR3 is TGCAGCGTTGAAGAAGGTGTCAGGGGCGCTGGGGGCTATGGCTACACCTTC. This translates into CSVEEGVRGAGGYGYTF.

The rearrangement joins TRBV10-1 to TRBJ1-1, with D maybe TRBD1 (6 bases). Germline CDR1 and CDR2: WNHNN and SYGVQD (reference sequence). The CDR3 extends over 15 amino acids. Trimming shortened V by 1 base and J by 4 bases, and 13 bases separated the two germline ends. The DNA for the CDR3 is TGCGCCAGCAGTGAGTTCGCTCAGGGGAGCACTGAAGCTTTCTTT. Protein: CASSEFAQGSTEAFF.

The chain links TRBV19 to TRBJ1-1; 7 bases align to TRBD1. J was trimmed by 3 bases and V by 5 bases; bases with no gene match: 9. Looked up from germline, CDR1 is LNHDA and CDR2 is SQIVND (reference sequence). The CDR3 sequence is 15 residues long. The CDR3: CASSSQDRDDTEAFF. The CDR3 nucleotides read TGTGCCAGTAGTTCTCAAGACAGGGATGACACTGAAGCTTTCTTT. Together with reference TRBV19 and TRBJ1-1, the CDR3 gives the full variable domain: DGGITQSPKYLFRKEGQNVTLSCEQNLNHDAMYWYRQDPGQGLRLIYYSQIVNDFQKGDIAEGYSVSREKKESFPLTVTSAQKNPTAFYLCASSSQDRDDTEAFFGQGTRLTVV.

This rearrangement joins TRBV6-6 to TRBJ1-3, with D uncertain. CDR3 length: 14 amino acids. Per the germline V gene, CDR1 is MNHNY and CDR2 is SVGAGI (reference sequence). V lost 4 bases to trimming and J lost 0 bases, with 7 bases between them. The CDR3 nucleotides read TGTGCCAGCAGTTTCGGAGGCTCTGGAAACACCATATATTTT. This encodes CASSFGGSGNTIYF.

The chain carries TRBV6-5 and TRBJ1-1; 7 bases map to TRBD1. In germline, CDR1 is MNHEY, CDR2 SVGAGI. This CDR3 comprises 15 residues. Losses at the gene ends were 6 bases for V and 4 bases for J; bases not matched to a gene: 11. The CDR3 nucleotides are TGTGCCAGCAGCGACAGGGACAAGGGGAGCACTGAAGCTTTCTTT. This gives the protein CASSDRDKGSTEAFF.

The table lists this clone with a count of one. The CDR3 is CASIPTGEETQYF. CDR3 coding DNA: TGTGCCAGCATTCCTACAGGGGAGGAGACCCAGTACTTC. V is TRBV6-6 and J is TRBJ2-5; TRBD1 aligns across 7 bases. Unmatched junction bases numbered 7, after V lost 7 bases and J lost 5 bases. Germline CDR1 MNHNY, CDR2 SVGAGI (reference sequence). The CDR3 is 13 amino acids.

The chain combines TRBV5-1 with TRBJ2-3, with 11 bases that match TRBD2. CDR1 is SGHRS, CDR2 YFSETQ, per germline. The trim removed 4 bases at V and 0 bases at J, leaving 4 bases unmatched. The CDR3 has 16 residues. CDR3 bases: TGCGCCAGCAGCCCACCTAGCGGGGGGAGCACAGATACGCAGTATTTT. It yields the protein CASSPPSGGSTDTQYF. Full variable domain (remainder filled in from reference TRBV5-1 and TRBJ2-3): KAGVTQTPRYLIKTRGQQVTLSCSPISGHRSVSWYQQTPGQGLQFLFEYFSETQRNKGNFPGRFSGRQFSNSRSEMNVSTLELGDSALYLCASSPPSGGSTDTQYFGPGTRLTVL.

CDR3 amino acids: CASSDLPLNEQFF. The DNA of the CDR3 is TGTGCCAGCAGTGACCTCCCCCTCAATGAGCAGTTCTTC. This rearrangement joins TRBV2 to TRBJ2-1; D gene uncertain. The germline V and J ends were trimmed by 3 bases and 6 bases, with 9 bases remaining between them. This CDR3 comprises 13 residues. Germline CDR1 and CDR2: SNHLY and FYNNEI.

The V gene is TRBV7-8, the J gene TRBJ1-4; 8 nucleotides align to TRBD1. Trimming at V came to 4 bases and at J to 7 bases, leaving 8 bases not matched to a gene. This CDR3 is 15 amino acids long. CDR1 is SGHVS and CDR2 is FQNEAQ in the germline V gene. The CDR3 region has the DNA TGTGCCAGCAGCTCATGGACAGGGCTTTCTGAAAAACTGTTTTTT. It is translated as CASSSWTGLSEKLFF.

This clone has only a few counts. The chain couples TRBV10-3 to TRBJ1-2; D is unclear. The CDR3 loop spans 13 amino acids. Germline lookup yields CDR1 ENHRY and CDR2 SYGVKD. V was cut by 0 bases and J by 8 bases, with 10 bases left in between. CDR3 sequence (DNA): TGTGCCATCAGTGAGTCGAAGGGAGAGGGCTACACCTTC. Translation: CAISESKGEGYTF.

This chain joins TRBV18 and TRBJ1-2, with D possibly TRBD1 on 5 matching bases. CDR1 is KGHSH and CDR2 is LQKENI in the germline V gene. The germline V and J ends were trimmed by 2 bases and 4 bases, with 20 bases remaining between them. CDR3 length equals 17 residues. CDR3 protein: CASSPTGWFREAYGYTF. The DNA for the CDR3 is TGTGCCAGCTCACCAACCGGCTGGTTCAGGGAGGCCTATGGCTACACCTTC. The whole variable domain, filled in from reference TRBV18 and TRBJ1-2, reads NAGVMQNPRHLVRRRGQEARLRCSPMKGHSHVYWYRQLPEEGLKFMVYLQKENIIDESGMPKERFSAEFPKEGPSILRIQQVVRGDSAAYFCASSPTGWFREAYGYTFGSGTRLTVV.

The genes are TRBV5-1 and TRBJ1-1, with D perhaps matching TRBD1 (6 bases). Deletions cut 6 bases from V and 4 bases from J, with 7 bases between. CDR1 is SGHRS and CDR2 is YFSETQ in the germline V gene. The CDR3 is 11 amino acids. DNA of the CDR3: TGCGCCAGCATAGGGGGCACTGAAGCTTTCTTT. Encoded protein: CASIGGTEAFF.

This CDR3 is CASSYGPPTWTQYF. CDR3 nucleotides: TGTGCCAGCAGTTACGGGCCCCCCACATGGACCCAGTACTTC. V is TRBV6-5 and J is TRBJ2-5, with D unclear. This CDR3 comprises 14 residues. Germline CDR1 MNHEY, CDR2 SVGAGI. The germline V and J ends were trimmed by 2 bases and 7 bases, with 14 bases remaining between them.